Reported below is one TCR beta chain. In germline, CDR1 is MRHNA, CDR2 SNTAGT. CDR3 length: 13 residues. Trimming removed 4 bases from V and 0 bases from J, with 4 bases in between. This specimen comes from a study of T cell changes during pregnancy in multiple sclerosis. The protocol was immunoSEQ multiplex PCR, while the TCRdb copy is restricted to in-frame clones and leaves out a portion. The table lists roughly 49,000 clones, 80% to 95% of them singletons, with 0.99% in the top ten. Specimen: peripheral blood, collected after pregnancy. The chain joins TRBV6-4 to TRBJ2-1; D unresolved. This clonotype originated in a female donor with multiple sclerosis, enrolled in a pregnancy study. This CDR3 reads CASSASSYNEQFF. CDR3 in DNA: TGTGCCAGCAGTGCCAGCTCCTACAATGAGCAGTTCTTC.